The 7 T cell receptor beta chains listed next were all sequenced from one sample in a study of T-cell reconstitution after alpha-beta-depleted transplantation in children. As it was prepared, the TCRbeta library received unique molecular identifiers. TCRdb re-called the PCR reads through MiXCR, storing one row per CDR3 protein. The data contain some 110,000 distinct CDR3 sequences, under 13% of them seen just once; the ten biggest clones take up about 34%. The input for sequencing was PBMCs, taken before TCRalphabeta/CD19-depleted stem cell transplant. The receptor set was obtained from a boy aged 2-9 years with acute lymphoblastic leukemia, due to receive a stem cell transplant.

This clonotype turned up a few times. The chain joins TRBV19 to TRBJ2-1; D not certain. Germline V gives CDR1 LNHDA, CDR2 SQIVND (reference sequence). This CDR3 is built from 14 residues. V was trimmed by 10 bases and J by 5 bases, leaving 18 bases between them. CDR3 coding DNA: TGTGCCACCCGGTCACTTTTGACTCACAATGAGCAGTTCTTC. Residues: CATRSLLTHNEQFF.

The chain couples TRBV27 to TRBJ2-1; 8 positions match TRBD2. Germline assignment: CDR1 MNHEY and CDR2 SMNVEV (reference sequence). The CDR3 sequence is 17 residues long. V was clipped by 2 bases and J by 1 base; unmatched bases: 7. CDR3 coding DNA: TGTGCCAGCAGTTTACTAACGCCGGGGGGGTCCTACAATGAGCAGTTCTTC. Protein: CASSLLTPGGSYNEQFF.

In this sample, this clonotype turned up a few times. V and J are TRBV11-2 and TRBJ2-7; perhaps TRBD1 as D (5 bases). V lost 7 bases to trimming and J lost 6 bases, with 16 bases between them. The CDR3 contains 13 residues. Germline CDR1 reads SGHAT; CDR2 reads FQNNGV. CDR3 sequence: CASTKKRGGEQYF. CDR3 in DNA: TGTGCCAGCACCAAAAAAAGGGGCGGCGAGCAGTACTTC. Full variable domain (remainder filled in from reference TRBV11-2 and TRBJ2-7): EAGVAQSPRYKIIEKRQSVAFWCNPISGHATLYWYQQILGQGPKLLIQFQNNGVVDDSQLPKDRFSAERLKGVDSTLKIQPAKLEDSAVYLCASTKKRGGEQYFGPGTRLTVT.

This clonotype occurred a few times. The chain uses TRBV18 and TRBJ2-5, with D possibly matching TRBD2 (6 bases). The CDR3 loop spans 13 amino acids. Germline-derived CDR1 and CDR2 are KGHSH and LQKENI. The V end lost 6 bases, the J end lost 5 bases, and 13 bases lay between the germline ends. The CDR3, as DNA: TGTGCCAGCTCCCCTGGGACTTCGGAGACCCAGTACTTC. Protein sequence: CASSPGTSETQYF.

This clonotype was observed a handful of times. The J gene is TRBJ1-2, the V gene TRBV7-9, with 9 bases that match TRBD1. After removal of 4 bases from V and 6 bases from J, the junction contained 3 bases not matched to a gene. The CDR3 spans 13 residues. CDR1 and CDR2 from the germline V gene are SEHNR and FQNEAQ (reference sequence). The CDR3 reads CASSWDRDHGYTF. CDR3 DNA: TGTGCCAGCAGCTGGGACAGGGACCATGGCTACACCTTC. Variable domain in full (rest from reference TRBV7-9 and TRBJ1-2): DTGVSQNPRHKITKRGQNVTFRCDPISEHNRLYWYRQTLGQGPEFLTYFQNEAQLEKSRLLSDRFSAERPKGSFSTLEIQRTEQGDSAMYLCASSWDRDHGYTFGSGTRLTVV.

This clonotype was counted many times. Germline is not matched at one junction end, which may reflect a read error. This chain links TRBV6-1 with TRBJ2-2; 9 nucleotides line up with TRBD2. The CDR3 covers 16 residues. Germline CDR1 and CDR2: MNHNS and SASEGT. In DNA, the CDR3 is TGTGCCAGCAGTAAAGCGGGAGGAATTAACACCGGGGAGCTGTTTTTT. Translating gives CASSKAGGINTGELFF.

This clonotype was counted only a few times. J is TRBJ2-1 and V is TRBV7-8, with TRBD1 matching over 10 bases. This CDR3 region has 16 residues. Germline-derived CDR1 and CDR2 are SGHVS and FQNEAQ. Losses at the gene ends were 5 bases for V and 0 bases for J; bases not matched to a gene: 4. The CDR3, as DNA: TGTGCCAGCAGCCCTCGGACAGGGGGCTCCTACAATGAGCAGTTCTTC. It codes for CASSPRTGGSYNEQFF. Filled out from reference TRBV7-8 and TRBJ2-1, the complete variable domain reads GAGVSQSPRYKVAKRGQDVALRCDPISGHVSLFWYQQALGQGPEFLTYFQNEAQLDKSGLPSDRFFAERPEGSVSTLKIQRTQQEDSAVYLCASSPRTGGSYNEQFFGPGTRLTVL.